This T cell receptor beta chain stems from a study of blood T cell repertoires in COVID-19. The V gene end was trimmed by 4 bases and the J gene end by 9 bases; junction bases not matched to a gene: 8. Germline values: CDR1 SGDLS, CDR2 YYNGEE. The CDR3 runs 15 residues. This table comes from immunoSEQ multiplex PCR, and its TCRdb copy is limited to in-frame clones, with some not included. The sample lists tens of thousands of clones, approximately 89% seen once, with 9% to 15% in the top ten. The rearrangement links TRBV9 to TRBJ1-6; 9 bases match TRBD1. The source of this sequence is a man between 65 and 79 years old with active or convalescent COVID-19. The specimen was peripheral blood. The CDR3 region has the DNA TGTGCCAGCAGCCCCGGGACAGGGATTTCTTCACCCCTCCACTTT. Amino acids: CASSPGTGISSPLHF.